This T cell receptor (beta chain) was recorded in a study of T cell repertoires in cytomegalovirus infection. Study-level background: In the study, CMV epitopes included recently identified HLA-C-restricted and well-studied HLA-B-restricted ones. An indication of both CMV infection and matching HLA type came from public TCR beta signatures. Broader study findings: Frequencies of public TCR beta families were cumulated, and this identified carriers of CMV plus the relevant HLA.

Using its own MiXCR run on the reads, TCRdb lists one record per CDR3 protein. The sample has around 900,000 distinct CDR3 sequences; roughly 31% are singletons. This CDR3 has 14 amino acids. V trimming: 6 bases; J trimming: 2 bases; junction bases outside the gene matches: 8. Germline V gene data show CDR1 as DFQATT and CDR2 as SNEGSKA (reference sequence). Details on this clonotype: Antigen specificity is unknown.

The TCR comes from a human donor in good health (CMV status not recorded). Some clones in this sample may be carry-over from other donors' samples. The V gene is TRBV20-1, the J gene TRBJ1-1, with TRBD1 matching over 8 bases. The specimen was cultured CD8+ T cells from PBMCs, collected from culture after CMV antigen stimulation. CDR3 bases: TGCAGTGCCTGGGACAGGACGGGAAACACTGAAGCTTTCTTT. Translated: CSAWDRTGNTEAFF.